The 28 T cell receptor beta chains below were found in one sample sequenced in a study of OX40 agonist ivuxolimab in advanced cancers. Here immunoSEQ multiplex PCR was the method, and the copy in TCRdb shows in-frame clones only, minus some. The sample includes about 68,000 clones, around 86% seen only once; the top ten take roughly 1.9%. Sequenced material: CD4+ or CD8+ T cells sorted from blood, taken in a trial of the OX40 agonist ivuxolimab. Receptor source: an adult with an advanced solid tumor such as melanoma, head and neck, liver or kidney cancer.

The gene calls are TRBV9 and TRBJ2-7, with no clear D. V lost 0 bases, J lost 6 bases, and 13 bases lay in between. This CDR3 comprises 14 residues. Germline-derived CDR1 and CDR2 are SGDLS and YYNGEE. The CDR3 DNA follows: TGTGCCAGCAGCGTAGAGGGTTTCGGCTCCGAGCAGTACTTC. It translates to CASSVEGFGSEQYF.

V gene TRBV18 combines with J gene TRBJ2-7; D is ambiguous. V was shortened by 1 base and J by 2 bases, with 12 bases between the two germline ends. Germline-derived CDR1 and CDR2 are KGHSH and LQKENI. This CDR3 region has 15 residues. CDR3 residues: CASSPQAGATYEQYF. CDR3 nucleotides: TGTGCCAGCTCACCACAAGCTGGAGCAACCTACGAGCAGTACTTC. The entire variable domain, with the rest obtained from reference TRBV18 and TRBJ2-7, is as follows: NAGVMQNPRHLVRRRGQEARLRCSPMKGHSHVYWYRQLPEEGLKFMVYLQKENIIDESGMPKERFSAEFPKEGPSILRIQQVVRGDSAAYFCASSPQAGATYEQYFGPGTRLTVT.

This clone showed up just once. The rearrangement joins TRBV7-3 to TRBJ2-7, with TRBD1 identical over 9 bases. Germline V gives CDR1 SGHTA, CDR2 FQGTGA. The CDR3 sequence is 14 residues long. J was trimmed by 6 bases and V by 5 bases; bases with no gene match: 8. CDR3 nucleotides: TGTGCCAGCAGCATGGGACAGGGAAATAGCGAGCAGTACTTC. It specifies CASSMGQGNSEQYF.

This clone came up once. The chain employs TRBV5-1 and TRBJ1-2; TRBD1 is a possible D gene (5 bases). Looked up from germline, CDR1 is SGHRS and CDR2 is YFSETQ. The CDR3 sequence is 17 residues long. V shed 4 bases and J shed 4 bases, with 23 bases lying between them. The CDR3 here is CASSPEASKGFGYGYTF. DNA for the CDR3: TGCGCCAGCAGCCCGGAAGCGTCGAAGGGGTTTGGCTATGGCTACACCTTC.

CDR3 amino acids: CASSPDMSSYNSPLHF. The CDR3 coding sequence is TGTGCCAGCTCCCCGGATATGAGCTCCTATAATTCACCCCTCCACTTT. The chain combines TRBV18 with TRBJ1-6; D unresolved. The CDR3 totals 16 residues. V lost 6 bases and J 0 bases, leaving 12 bases between the germline ends. Germline CDR1 and CDR2: KGHSH and LQKENI.

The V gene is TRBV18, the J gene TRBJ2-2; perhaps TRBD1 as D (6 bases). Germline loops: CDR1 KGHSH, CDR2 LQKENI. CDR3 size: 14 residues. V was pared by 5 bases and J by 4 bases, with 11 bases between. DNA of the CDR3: TGTGCCAGCTCATCACAGGGCGGCACCGGGGAGCTGTTTTTT. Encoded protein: CASSSQGGTGELFF. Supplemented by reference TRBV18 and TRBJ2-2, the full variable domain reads NAGVMQNPRHLVRRRGQEARLRCSPMKGHSHVYWYRQLPEEGLKFMVYLQKENIIDESGMPKERFSAEFPKEGPSILRIQQVVRGDSAAYFCASSSQGGTGELFFGEGSRLTVL.

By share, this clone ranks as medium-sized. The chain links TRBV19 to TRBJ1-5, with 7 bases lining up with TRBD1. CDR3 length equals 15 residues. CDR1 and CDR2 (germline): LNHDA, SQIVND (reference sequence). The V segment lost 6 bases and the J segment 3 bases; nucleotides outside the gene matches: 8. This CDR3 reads CASSLDRALNQPQHF. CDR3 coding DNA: TGTGCCAGTAGCTTAGACAGGGCCCTCAATCAGCCCCAGCATTTT.

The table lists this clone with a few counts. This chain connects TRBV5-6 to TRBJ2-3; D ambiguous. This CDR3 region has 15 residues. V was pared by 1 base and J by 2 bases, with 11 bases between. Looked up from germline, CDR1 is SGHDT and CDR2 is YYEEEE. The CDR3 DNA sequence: TGTGCCAGCAGCTTGCTCGGAACGACCACAGATACGCAGTATTTT. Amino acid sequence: CASSLLGTTTDTQYF.

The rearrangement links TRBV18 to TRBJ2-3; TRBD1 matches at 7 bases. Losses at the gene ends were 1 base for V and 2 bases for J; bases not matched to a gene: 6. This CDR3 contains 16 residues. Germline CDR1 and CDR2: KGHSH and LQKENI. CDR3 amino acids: CASSPRGQTPTDTQYF. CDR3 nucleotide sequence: TGTGCCAGCTCACCACGGGGACAGACCCCCACAGATACGCAGTATTTT.

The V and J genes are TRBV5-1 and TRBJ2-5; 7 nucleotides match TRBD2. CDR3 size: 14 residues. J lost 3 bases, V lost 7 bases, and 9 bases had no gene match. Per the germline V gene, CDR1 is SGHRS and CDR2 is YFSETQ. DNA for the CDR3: TGCGCCAGCCGTGAACTAGCGTGGAAAGAGACCCAGTACTTC. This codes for CASRELAWKETQYF.

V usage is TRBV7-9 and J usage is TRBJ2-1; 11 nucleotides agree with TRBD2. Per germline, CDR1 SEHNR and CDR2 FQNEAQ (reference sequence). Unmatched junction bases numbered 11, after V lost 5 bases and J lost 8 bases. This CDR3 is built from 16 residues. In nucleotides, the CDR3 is TGTGCCAGCAGCCTCACTAGCGGGAGTGTATGGGATGAGCAGTTCTTC. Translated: CASSLTSGSVWDEQFF.

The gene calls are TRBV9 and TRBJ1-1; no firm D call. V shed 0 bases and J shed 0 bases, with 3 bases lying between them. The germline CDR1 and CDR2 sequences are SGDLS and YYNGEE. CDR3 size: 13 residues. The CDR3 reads CASSVAMNTEAFF. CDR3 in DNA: TGTGCCAGCAGCGTAGCAATGAACACTGAAGCTTTCTTT.

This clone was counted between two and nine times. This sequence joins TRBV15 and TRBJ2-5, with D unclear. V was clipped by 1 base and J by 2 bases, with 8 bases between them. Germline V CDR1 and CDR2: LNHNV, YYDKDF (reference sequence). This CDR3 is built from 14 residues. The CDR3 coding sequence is TGTGCCACCAGCAGAGGGGAAAAACAAGAGACCCAGTACTTC. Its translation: CATSRGEKQETQYF.

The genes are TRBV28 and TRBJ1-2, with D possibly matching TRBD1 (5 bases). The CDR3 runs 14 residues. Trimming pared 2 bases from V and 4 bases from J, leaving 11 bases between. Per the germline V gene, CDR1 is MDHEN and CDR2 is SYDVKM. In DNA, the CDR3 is TGTGCCAGCAGTTTAGGGGGACGCTTCTATGGCTACACCTTC. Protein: CASSLGGRFYGYTF.

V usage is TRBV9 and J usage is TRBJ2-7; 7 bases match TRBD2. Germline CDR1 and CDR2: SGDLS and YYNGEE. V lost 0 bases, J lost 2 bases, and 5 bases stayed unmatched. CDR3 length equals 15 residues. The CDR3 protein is CASSVDPGLTYEQYF. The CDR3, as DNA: TGTGCCAGCAGCGTAGACCCGGGACTAACCTACGAGCAGTACTTC.

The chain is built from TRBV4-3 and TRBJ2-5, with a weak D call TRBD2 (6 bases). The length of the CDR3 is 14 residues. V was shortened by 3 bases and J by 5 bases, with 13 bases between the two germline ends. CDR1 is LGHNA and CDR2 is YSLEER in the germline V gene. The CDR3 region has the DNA TGCGCCAGCAGCCAGTATGTTACTAGCGAGACCCAGTACTTC. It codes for CASSQYVTSETQYF.

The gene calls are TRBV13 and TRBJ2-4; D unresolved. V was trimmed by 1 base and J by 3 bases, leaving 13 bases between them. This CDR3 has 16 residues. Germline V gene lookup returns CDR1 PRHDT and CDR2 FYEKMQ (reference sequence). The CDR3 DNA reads TGTGCCAGCAGCTTAGCTCCTTATAGAGACAAAAACATTCAGTACTTC. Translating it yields CASSLAPYRDKNIQYF. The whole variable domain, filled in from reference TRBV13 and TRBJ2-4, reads AAGVIQSPRHLIKEKRETATLKCYPIPRHDTVYWYQQGPGQDPQFLISFYEKMQSDKGSIPDRFSAQQFSDYHSELNMSSLELGDSALYFCASSLAPYRDKNIQYFGAGTRLSVL.

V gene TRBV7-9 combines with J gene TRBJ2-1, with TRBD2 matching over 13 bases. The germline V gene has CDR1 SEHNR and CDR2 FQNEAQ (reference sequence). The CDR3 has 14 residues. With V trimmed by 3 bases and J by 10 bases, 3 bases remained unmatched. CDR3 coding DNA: TGTGCCAGCAGCTTGGGACTAGCGGGGAAAGAGCAGTTCTTC. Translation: CASSLGLAGKEQFF.

CDR3 DNA: TGTGCCAGCTCACATCGGACAGTCCTACCGGAGGCCCAGTACTTC. It yields the protein CASSHRTVLPEAQYF. The chain is built from TRBV18 and TRBJ2-5, with a tentative D call TRBD1 (6 bases). Germline CDR1 and CDR2: KGHSH and LQKENI. V was trimmed by 4 bases and J by 9 bases, leaving 21 bases between them. This CDR3 comprises 15 residues.

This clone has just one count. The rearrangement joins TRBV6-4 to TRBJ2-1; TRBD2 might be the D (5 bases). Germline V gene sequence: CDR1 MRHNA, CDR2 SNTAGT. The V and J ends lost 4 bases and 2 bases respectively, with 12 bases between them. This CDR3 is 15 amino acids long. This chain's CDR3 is CASSGKSGPYNEQFF. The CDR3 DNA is TGTGCCAGCAGTGGAAAAAGCGGTCCCTACAATGAGCAGTTCTTC.

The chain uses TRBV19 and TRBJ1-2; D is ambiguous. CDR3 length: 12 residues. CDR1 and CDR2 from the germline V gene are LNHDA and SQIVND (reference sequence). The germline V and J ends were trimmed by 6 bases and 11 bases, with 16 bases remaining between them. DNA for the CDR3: TGTGCCAGTAGGACACCACCAACTGGTTACACCTTC. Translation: CASRTPPTGYTF.

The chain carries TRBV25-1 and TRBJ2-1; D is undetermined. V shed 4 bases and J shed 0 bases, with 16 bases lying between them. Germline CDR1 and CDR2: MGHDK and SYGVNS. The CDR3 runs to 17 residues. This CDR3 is CASSGSLLAASYNEQFF. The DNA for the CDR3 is TGTGCCAGCAGTGGTTCCCTTTTAGCCGCCTCCTACAATGAGCAGTTCTTC.

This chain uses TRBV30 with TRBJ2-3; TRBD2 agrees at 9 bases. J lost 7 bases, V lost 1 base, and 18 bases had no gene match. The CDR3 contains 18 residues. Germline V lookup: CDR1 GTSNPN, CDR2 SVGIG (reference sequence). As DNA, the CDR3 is TGTGCCTGGAGTGACCAGCGGGGGGTTAGTCCTCCGTTATATACGCAGTATTTT. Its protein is CAWSDQRGVSPPLYTQYF. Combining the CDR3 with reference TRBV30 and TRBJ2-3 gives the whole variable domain SQTIHQWPATLVQPVGSPLSLECTVEGTSNPNLYWYRQAAGRGLQLLFYSVGIGQISSEVPQNLSASRPQDRQFILSSKKLLLSDSGFYLCAWSDQRGVSPPLYTQYFGPGTRLTVL.

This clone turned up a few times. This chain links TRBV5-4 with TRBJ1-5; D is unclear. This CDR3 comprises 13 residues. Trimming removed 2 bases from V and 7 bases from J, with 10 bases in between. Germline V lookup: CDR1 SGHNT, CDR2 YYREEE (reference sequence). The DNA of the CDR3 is TGTGCCAGCAGCTTAACCCCACAACAGCCCCAGCATTTT. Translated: CASSLTPQQPQHF.

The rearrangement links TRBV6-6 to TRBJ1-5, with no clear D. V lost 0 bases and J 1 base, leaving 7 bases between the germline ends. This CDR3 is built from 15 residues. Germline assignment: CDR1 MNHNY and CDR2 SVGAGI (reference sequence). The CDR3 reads CASSYSSRSNQPQHF. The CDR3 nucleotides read TGTGCCAGCAGTTACTCCAGCAGGAGCAATCAGCCCCAGCATTTT.

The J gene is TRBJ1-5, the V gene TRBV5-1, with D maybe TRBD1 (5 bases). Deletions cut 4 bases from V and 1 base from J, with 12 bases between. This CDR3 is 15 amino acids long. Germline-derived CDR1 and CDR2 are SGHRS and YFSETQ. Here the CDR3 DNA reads TGCGCCAGCAGCCCCGGACACCTAAGCAATCAGCCCCAGCATTTT. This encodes CASSPGHLSNQPQHF.

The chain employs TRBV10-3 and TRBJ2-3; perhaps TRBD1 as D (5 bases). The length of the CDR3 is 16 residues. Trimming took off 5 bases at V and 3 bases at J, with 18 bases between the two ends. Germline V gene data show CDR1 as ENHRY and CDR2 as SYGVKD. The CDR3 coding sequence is TGTGCCATCAGTCGAATTCAGGGTTCGGTAACAGATACGCAGTATTTT. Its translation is CAISRIQGSVTDTQYF.

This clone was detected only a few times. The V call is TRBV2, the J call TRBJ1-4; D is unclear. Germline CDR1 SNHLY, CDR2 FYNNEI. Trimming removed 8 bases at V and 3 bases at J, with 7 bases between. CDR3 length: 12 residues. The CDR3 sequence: CASGSANEKLFF. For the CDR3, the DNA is TGTGCCAGCGGGTCGGCTAATGAAAAACTGTTTTTT.